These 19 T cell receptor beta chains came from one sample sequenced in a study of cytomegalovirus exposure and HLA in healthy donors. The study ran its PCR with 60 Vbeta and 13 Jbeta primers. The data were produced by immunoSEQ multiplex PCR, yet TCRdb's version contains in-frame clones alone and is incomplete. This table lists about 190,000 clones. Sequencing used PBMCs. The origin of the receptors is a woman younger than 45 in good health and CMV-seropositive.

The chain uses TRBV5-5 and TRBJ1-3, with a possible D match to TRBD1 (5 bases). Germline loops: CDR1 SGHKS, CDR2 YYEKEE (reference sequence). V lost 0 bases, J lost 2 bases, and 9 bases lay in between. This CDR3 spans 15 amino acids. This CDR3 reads CASSLDRQPGNTIYF. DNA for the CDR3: TGTGCCAGCAGCTTGGATAGACAGCCTGGAAACACCATATATTTT.

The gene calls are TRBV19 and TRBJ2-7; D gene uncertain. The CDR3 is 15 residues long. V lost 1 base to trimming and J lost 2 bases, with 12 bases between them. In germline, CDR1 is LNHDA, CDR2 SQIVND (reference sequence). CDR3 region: CASSIGRSTTYEQYF. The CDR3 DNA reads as TGTGCCAGTAGTATAGGGAGAAGTACTACCTACGAGCAGTACTTC.

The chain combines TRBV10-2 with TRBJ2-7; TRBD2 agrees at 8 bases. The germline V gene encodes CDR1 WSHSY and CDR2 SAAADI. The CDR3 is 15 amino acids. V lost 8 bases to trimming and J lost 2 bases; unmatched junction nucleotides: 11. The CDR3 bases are TGCGCCAGCCAAGCCGAGCGGGGGCCTACCTACGAGCAGTACTTC. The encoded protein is CASQAERGPTYEQYF.

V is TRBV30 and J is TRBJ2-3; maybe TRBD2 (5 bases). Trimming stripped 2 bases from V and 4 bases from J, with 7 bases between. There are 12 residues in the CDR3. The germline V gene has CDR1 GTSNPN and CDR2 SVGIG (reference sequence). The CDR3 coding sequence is TGTGCCTGGAGTACGGGGTCAGATACGCAGTATTTT. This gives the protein CAWSTGSDTQYF.

This CDR3 reads CASSLLVGTPYEQYF. CDR3 DNA: TGTGCCAGCAGCTTATTGGTCGGGACTCCCTACGAGCAGTACTTC. The genes are TRBV7-8 and TRBJ2-7, with D possibly being TRBD2 (6 bases). The V end lost 2 bases, the J end lost 2 bases, and 13 bases lay between the germline ends. Germline V gene sequence: CDR1 SGHVS, CDR2 FQNEAQ. This CDR3 spans 15 amino acids.

CDR3 loop: CASSPGVRQGSETQYF. CDR3 DNA sequence: TGTGCCAGCTCACCTGGGGTTCGACAGGGCTCAGAGACCCAGTACTTC. The rearrangement joins TRBV18 to TRBJ2-5; 7 bases are shared with TRBD1. Germline V gives CDR1 KGHSH, CDR2 LQKENI. V shed 3 bases and J 4 bases; nucleotides not matched to a gene: 11. The CDR3 covers 16 residues.

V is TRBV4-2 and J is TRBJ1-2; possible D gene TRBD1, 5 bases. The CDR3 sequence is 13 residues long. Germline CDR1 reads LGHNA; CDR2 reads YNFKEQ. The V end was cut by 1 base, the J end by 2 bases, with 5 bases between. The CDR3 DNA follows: TGTGCCAGCAGCCAAGGACAGAACTATGGCTACACCTTC. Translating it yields CASSQGQNYGYTF.

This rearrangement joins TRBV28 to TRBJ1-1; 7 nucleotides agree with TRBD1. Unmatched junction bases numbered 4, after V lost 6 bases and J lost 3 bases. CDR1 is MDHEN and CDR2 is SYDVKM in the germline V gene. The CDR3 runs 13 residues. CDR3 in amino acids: CASRQGGDTEAFF. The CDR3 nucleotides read TGTGCCAGCAGGCAGGGGGGTGACACTGAAGCTTTCTTT.

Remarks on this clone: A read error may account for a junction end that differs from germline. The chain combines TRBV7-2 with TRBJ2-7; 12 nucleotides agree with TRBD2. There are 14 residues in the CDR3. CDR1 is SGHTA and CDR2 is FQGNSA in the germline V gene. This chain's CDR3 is CASSDTAMTSGRTF. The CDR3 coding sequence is TGTGCCAGCAGCGACACCGCTATGACTAGCGGGAGAACGTTC.

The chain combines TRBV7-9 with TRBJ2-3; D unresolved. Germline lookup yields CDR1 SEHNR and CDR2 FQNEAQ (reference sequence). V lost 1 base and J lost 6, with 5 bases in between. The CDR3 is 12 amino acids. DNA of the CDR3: TGTGCCAGCAGCTTAGGGGCCGATACGCAGTATTTT. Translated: CASSLGADTQYF.

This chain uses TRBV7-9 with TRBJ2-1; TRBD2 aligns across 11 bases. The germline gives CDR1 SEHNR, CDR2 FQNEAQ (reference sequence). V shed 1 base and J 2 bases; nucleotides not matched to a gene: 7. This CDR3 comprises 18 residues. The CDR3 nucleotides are TGTGCCAGCAGCTTAGAGGGGACTAGCGGAGCCCCCTACAATGAGCAGTTCTTC. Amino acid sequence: CASSLEGTSGAPYNEQFF.

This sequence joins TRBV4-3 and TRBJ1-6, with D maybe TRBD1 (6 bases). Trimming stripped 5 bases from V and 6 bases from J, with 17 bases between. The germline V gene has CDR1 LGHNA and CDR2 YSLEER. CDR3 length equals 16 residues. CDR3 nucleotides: TGCGCCAGCAGCGGACAGAGTTTTTCTGCTAATTCACCCCTCCACTTT. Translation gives CASSGQSFSANSPLHF.

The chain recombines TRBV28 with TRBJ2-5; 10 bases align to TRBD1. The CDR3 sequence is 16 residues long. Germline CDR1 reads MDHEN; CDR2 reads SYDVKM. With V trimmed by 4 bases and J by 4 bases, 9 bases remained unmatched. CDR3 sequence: CASSSTGTGEGETQYF. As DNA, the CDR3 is TGTGCCAGCAGTTCCACCGGGACAGGGGAGGGAGAGACCCAGTACTTC. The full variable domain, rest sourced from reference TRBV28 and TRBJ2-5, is DVKVTQSSRYLVKRTGEKVFLECVQDMDHENMFWYRQDPGLGLRLIYFSYDVKMKEKGDIPEGYSVSREKKERFSLILESASTNQTSMYLCASSSTGTGEGETQYFGPGTRLLVL.

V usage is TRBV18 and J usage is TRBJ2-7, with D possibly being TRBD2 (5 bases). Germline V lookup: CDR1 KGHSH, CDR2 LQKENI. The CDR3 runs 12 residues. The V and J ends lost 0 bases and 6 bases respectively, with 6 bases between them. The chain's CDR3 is CASSPPAGEQYF. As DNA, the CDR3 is TGTGCCAGCTCACCACCGGCGGGCGAGCAGTACTTC.

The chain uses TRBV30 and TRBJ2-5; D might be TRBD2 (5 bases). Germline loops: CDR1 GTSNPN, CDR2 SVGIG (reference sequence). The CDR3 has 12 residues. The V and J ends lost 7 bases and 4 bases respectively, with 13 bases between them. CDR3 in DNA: TGTGCCTACGGGCTAGCCAGAGAGACCCAGTACTTC. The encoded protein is CAYGLARETQYF.

Here the CDR3 reads CASSIVRGISYEQYF. CDR3 nucleotide sequence: TGTGCCAGCAGCATTGTCAGGGGTATCTCCTACGAGCAGTACTTC. The chain links TRBV21-1 to TRBJ2-7; the D call of TRBD1 is as the table states it, not checked on the DNA. TRBV21-1 is reported as a pseudogene. This CDR3 is built from 15 residues.

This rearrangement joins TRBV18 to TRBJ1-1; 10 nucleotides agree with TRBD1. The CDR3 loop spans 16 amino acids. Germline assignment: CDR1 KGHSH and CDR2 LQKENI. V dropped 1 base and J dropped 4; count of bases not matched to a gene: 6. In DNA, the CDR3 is TGTGCCAGCTCACCACGACAGGGGGCTAAAGGCACTGAAGCTTTCTTT. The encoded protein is CASSPRQGAKGTEAFF.

The CDR3 sequence: CASSPTTSALSTDTQYF. CDR3 in DNA: TGTGCCAGCAGCCCGACGACTAGCGCCCTTAGCACAGATACGCAGTATTTT. V usage is TRBV7-2 and J usage is TRBJ2-3; 8 bases are a match to TRBD2. The CDR3 consists of 17 residues. Unmatched junction bases numbered 10, after V lost 5 bases and J lost 0 bases. The V gene's germline CDR1 is SGHTA and CDR2 FQGNSA.

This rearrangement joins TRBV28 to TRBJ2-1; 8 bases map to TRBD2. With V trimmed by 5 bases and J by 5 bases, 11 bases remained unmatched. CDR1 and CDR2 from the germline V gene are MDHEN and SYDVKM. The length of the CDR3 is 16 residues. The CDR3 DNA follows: TGTGCCAGCAGTCCAGCCGGGACTAGGGGCCACAATGAGCAGTTCTTC. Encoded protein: CASSPAGTRGHNEQFF.